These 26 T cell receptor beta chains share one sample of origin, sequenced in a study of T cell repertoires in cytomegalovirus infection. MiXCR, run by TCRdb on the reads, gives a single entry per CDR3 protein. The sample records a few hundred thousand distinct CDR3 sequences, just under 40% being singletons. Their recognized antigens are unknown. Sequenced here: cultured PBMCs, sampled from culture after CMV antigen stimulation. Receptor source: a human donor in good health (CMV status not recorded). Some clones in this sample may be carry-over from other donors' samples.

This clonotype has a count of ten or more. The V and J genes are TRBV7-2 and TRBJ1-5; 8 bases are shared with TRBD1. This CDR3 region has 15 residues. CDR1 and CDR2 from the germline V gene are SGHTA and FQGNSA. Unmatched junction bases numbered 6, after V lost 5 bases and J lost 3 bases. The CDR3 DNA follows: TGTGCCAGCAGCCTGCAGGGGGCCATCAATCAGCCCCAGCATTTT. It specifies CASSLQGAINQPQHF. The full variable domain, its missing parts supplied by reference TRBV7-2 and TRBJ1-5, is GAGVSQSPSNKVTEKGKDVELRCDPISGHTALYWYRQSLGQGLEFLIYFQGNSAPDKSGLPSDRFSAERTGGSVSTLTIQRTQQEDSAVYLCASSLQGAINQPQHFGDGTRLSIL.

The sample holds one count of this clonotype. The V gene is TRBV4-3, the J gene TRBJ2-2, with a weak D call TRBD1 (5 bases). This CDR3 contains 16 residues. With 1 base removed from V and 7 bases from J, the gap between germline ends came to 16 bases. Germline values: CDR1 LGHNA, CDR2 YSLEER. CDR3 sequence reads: CASSQGSPRAVGELFF. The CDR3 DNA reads TGCGCCAGCAGCCAAGGGTCGCCCAGGGCGGTCGGGGAGCTGTTTTTT.

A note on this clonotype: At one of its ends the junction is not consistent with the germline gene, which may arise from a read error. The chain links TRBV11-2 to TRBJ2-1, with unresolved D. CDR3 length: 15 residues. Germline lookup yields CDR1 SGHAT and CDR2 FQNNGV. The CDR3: CASSYFASSSNEQFF. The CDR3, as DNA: TGTGCCAGCAGCTATTTCGCATCATCCTCCAATGAGCAGTTCTTC.

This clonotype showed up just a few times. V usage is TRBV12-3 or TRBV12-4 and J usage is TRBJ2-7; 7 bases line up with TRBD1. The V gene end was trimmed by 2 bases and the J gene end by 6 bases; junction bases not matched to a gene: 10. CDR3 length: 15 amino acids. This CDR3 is CASSLRRQGLVEQYF. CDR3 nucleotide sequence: TGTGCCAGCAGTTTACGCCGACAGGGTTTAGTCGAGCAGTACTTC.

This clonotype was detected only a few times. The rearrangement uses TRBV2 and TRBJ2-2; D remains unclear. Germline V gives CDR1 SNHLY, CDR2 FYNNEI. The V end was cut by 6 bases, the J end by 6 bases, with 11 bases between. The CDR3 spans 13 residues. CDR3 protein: CASRPRRPGELFF. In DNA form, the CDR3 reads TGTGCCAGCAGACCGAGACGTCCCGGGGAGCTGTTTTTT.

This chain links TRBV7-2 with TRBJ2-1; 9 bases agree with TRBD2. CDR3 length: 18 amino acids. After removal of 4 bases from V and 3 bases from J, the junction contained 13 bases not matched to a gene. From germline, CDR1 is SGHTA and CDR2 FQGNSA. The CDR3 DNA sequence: TGTGCCAGCAGCTACGCGCCCACCTTGACTAGCGGCTACAATGAGCAGTTCTTC. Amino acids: CASSYAPTLTSGYNEQFF.

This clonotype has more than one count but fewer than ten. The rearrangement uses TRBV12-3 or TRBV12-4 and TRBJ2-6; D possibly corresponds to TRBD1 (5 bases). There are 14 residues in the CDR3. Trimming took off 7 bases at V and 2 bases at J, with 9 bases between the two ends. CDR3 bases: TGTGCCAGCACCACGGACACTGGGGCCAACGTCCTGACTTTC. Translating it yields CASTTDTGANVLTF.

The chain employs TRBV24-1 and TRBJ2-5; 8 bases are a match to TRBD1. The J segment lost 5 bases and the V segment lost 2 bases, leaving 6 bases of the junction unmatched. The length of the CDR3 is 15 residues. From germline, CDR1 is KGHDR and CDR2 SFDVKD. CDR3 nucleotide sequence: TGTGCCACCAGTGATTCCAGACAGGGGTCCGAGACCCAGTACTTC. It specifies CATSDSRQGSETQYF.

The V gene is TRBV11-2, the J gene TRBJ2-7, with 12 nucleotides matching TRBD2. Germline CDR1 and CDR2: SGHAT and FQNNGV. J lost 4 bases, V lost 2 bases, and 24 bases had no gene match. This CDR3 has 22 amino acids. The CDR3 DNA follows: TGTGCCAGCAGCTTACCCCGGGACAGAGTAACTAGCGGGAGGTTTATTTTTTACGAGCAGTACTTC. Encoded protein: CASSLPRDRVTSGRFIFYEQYF. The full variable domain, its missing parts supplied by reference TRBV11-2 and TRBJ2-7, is EAGVAQSPRYKIIEKRQSVAFWCNPISGHATLYWYQQILGQGPKLLIQFQNNGVVDDSQLPKDRFSAERLKGVDSTLKIQPAKLEDSAVYLCASSLPRDRVTSGRFIFYEQYFGPGTRLTVT.

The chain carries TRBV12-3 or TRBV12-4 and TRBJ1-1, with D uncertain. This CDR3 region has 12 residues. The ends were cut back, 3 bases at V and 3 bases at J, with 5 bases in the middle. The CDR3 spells CASSFVDTEAFF. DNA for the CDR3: TGTGCCAGCAGTTTTGTTGACACTGAAGCTTTCTTT.

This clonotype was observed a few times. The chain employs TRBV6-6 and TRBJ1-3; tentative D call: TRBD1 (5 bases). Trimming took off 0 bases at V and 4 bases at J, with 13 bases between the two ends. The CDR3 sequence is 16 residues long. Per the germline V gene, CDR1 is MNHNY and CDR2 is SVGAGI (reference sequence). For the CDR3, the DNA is TGTGCCAGCAGTTACTCGGGACCGGTTGGCGGAAACACCATATATTTT. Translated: CASSYSGPVGGNTIYF.

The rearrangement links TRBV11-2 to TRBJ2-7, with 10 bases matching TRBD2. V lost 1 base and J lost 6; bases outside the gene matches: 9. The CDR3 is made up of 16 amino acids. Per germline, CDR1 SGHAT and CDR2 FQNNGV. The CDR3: CASSLGLAGVSSEQYF. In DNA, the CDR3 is TGTGCCAGCAGCTTAGGGCTAGCGGGAGTGTCTTCCGAGCAGTACTTC.

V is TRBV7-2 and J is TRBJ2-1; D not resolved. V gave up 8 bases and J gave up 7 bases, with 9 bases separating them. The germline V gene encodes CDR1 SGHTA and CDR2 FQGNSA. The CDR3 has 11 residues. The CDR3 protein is CASGYRNEQFF. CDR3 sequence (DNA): TGTGCCAGCGGCTACCGGAATGAGCAGTTCTTC.

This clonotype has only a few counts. The CDR3 region is CASSRATGQPQHF. The CDR3 DNA reads TGTGCCAGCAGTCGGGCCACGGGTCAGCCCCAGCATTTT. The genes are TRBV12-3 or TRBV12-4 and TRBJ1-5; no clear D gene. Deletions cut 5 bases from V and 6 bases from J, with 11 bases between. CDR3 size: 13 residues.

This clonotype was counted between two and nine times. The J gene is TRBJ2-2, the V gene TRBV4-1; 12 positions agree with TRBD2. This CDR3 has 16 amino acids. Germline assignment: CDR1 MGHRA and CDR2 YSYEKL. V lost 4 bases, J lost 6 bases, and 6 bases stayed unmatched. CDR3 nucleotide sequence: TGCGCCAGCAGCCTAACACTAGCGGGAGGCCCCGGGGAGCTGTTTTTT. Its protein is CASSLTLAGGPGELFF.

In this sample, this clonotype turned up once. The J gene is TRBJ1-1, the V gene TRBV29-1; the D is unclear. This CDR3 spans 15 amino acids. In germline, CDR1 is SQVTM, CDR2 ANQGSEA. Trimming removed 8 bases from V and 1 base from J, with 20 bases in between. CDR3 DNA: TGCAGCTTGAAGGGCGTAGGGCAGAAGAACACTGAAGCTTTCTTT. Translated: CSLKGVGQKNTEAFF.

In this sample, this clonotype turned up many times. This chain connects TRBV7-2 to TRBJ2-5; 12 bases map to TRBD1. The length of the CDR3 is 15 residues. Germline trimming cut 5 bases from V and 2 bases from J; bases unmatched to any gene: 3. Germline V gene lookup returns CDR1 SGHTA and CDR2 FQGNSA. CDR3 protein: CASSRDRGRQETQYF. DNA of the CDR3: TGTGCCAGCAGCCGGGACAGGGGGCGGCAAGAGACCCAGTACTTC.

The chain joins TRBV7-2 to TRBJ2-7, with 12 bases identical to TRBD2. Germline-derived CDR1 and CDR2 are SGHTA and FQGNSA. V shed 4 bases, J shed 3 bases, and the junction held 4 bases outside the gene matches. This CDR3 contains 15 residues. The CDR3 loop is CASSWTSGTDYEQYF. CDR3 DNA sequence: TGTGCCAGCAGCTGGACTAGCGGGACCGACTACGAGCAGTACTTC. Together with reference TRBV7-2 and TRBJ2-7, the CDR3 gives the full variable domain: GAGVSQSPSNKVTEKGKDVELRCDPISGHTALYWYRQSLGQGLEFLIYFQGNSAPDKSGLPSDRFSAERTGGSVSTLTIQRTQQEDSAVYLCASSWTSGTDYEQYFGPGTRLTVT.

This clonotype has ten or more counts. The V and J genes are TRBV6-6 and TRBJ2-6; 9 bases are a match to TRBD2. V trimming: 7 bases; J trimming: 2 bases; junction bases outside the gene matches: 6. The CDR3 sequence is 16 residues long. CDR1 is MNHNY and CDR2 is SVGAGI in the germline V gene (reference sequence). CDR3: CASTRLAGTGANVLTF. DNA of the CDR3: TGTGCCAGCACTAGGCTAGCGGGAACTGGGGCCAACGTCCTGACTTTC.

The CDR3 sequence is CATSRDPHSNQPQHF. In DNA form, the CDR3 reads TGTGCCACCAGCAGAGATCCGCATAGCAATCAGCCCCAGCATTTT. V gene TRBV15 combines with J gene TRBJ1-5; D not resolved. The V gene lost 0 bases and the J gene lost 0 bases, with 6 bases spanning the gap. Germline CDR1 is LNHNV and CDR2 is YYDKDF (reference sequence). The CDR3 is 15 amino acids.

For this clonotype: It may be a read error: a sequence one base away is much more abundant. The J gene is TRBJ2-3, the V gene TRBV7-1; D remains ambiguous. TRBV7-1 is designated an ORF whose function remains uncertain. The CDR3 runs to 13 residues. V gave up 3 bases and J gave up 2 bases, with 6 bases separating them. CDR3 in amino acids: CASSSQDTDTQYF. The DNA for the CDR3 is TGTGCCAGCAGCTCCCAAGACACAGATACGCAGTATTTT.

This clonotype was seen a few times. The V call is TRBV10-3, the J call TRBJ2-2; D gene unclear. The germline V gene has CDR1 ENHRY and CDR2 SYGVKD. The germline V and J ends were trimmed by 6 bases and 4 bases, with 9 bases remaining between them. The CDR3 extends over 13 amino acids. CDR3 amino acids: CAIRADPTGELFF. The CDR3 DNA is TGTGCCATCAGGGCAGATCCCACCGGGGAGCTGTTTTTT.

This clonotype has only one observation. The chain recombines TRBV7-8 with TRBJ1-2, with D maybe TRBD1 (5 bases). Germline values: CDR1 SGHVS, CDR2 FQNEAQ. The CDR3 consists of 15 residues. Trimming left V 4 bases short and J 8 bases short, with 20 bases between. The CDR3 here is CASSSGIGIPRGYTF. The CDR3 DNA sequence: TGTGCCAGCAGCTCAGGGATAGGCATTCCCAGGGGCTACACCTTC.

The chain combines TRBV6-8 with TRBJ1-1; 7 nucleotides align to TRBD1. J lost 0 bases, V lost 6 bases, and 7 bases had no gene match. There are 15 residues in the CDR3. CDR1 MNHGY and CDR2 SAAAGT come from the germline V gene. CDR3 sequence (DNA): TGTGCCAGCAGCCGTGGGACAGCCATGAACACTGAAGCTTTCTTT. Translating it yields CASSRGTAMNTEAFF.

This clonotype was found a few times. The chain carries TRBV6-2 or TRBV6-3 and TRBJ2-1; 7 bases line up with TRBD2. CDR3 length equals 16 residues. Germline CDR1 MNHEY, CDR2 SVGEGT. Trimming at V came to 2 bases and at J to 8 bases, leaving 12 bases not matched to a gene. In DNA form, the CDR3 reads TGTGCCAGCAGTTACATGTGGGAGGGCCTAGTAGATGAGCAGTTCTTC. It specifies CASSYMWEGLVDEQFF.

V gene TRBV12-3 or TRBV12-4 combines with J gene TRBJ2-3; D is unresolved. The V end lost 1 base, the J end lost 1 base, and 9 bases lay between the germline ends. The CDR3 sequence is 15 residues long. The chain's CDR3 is CASSLGPWGTDTQYF. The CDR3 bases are TGTGCCAGCAGTTTAGGTCCTTGGGGCACAGATACGCAGTATTTT.